This is a list of T cell receptor beta chains from one sample in a study of CD8+CD57+ T cells in acquired aplastic anemia. TCRdb reanalysed the reads using MiXCR and keeps one entry per CDR3 protein. This table has 250,000 or so distinct CDR3 sequences, approximately 50% appearing once. Sequencing was carried out using sorted CD4+, CD8+, or CD8+CD57+ T cells (not recorded which) from PBMCs. The receptor set was obtained from a human donor with aplastic anemia. CDR3s include the opening cysteine and the closing phenylalanine or tryptophan. The D gene is left open where the match is weak. Clone size is stated in some rows and not others, as once, few, many or a class when expanded.

clone_size: once; v_call: TRBV2; j_call: TRBJ1-5; d_call: NA; cdr3_nt: TGTGCCAGCAGTGAATTGACGGGCAATCAGCCCCAGCATTTT; cdr3_aa: CASSELTGNQPQHF
clone_size: NA; v_call: TRBV19; j_call: TRBJ1-1; d_call: NA; cdr3_nt: TGTGCCAGTAGTATTTGGGGGGCTGGTGAAGCTTTCTTT; cdr3_aa: CASSIWGAGEAFF
clone_size: NA; v_call: TRBV20-1; j_call: TRBJ2-7; d_call: TRBD1; cdr3_nt: TGCAGTGCTAGTCACCCGGGACAGGGCTTCTACGAGCAGTACTTC; cdr3_aa: CSASHPGQGFYEQYF
clone_size: few; v_call: TRBV4-1; j_call: TRBJ1-1; d_call: TRBD1; cdr3_nt: TGCGCCAGCAGCCAAGGGACAGGGGGCAGGAACACTGAAGCTTTCTTT; cdr3_aa: CASSQGTGGRNTEAFF
clone_size: many; v_call: TRBV4-3; j_call: TRBJ2-1; d_call: NA; cdr3_nt: TGCGCCAGCAGCCCGGACCGAGCCTCCTACAATGAGCAGTTCTTC; cdr3_aa: CASSPDRASYNEQFF
clone_size: few; v_call: TRBV6-5; j_call: TRBJ1-2; d_call: TRBD1; cdr3_nt: TGTGCCAGCAGTTACGTACCGACAGGGGAGGGTGGCTACACCTTC; cdr3_aa: CASSYVPTGEGGYTF
clone_size: many; v_call: TRBV9; j_call: TRBJ2-6; d_call: TRBD1; cdr3_nt: TGTGCCAGCAGCCCCGGGACAGGGTCCGGGGCCAACGTCCTGACTTTC; cdr3_aa: CASSPGTGSGANVLTF
clone_size: NA; v_call: TRBV2; j_call: TRBJ2-3; d_call: TRBD2; cdr3_nt: TGTGCCAGTGGGACTAGCGGGTGGGATACGCAGTATTTT; cdr3_aa: CASGTSGWDTQYF
clone_size: few; v_call: TRBV5-1; j_call: TRBJ2-7; d_call: NA; cdr3_nt: TGTGCCAGCAGCTTAGGGGGGGCGCGGGAGCAGTACTTC; cdr3_aa: CASSLGGAREQYF
clone_size: NA; v_call: TRBV15; j_call: TRBJ2-3; d_call: NA; cdr3_nt: TGTGCCACACGACCGACAGAAGGTACGCAGTATTTT; cdr3_aa: CATRPTEGTQYF
clone_size: few; v_call: TRBV6-5; j_call: TRBJ2-1; d_call: NA; cdr3_nt: TGTGCCAGCAGAACTATGACTCGTTACCACAATGAGCAGTTCTTC; cdr3_aa: CASRTMTRYHNEQFF
clone_size: NA; v_call: TRBV7-3; j_call: TRBJ1-6; d_call: NA; cdr3_nt: TGTGCCAGCAGCCCTACCGGGACGGAAAATTCACCCCTCCACTTT; cdr3_aa: CASSPTGTENSPLHF
clone_size: few; v_call: TRBV30; j_call: TRBJ1-6; d_call: NA; cdr3_nt: TGTGCCAGTAGCGGTTACGAAAAGGGCAATTCACCCCTCCACTTT; cdr3_aa: CASSGYEKGNSPLHF